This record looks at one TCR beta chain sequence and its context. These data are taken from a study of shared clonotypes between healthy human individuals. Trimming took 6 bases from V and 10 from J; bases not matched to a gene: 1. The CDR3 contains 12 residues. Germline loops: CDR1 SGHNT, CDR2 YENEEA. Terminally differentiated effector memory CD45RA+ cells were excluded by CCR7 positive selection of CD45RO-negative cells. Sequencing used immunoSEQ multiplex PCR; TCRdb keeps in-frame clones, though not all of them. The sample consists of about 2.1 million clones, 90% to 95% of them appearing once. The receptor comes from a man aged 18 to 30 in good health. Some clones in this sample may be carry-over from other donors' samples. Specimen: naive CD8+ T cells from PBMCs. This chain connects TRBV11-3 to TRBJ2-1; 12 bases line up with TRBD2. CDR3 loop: CASRGTSGEQFF. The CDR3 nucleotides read TGTGCCAGCAGGGGGACTAGCGGGGAGCAGTTCTTC.